This T cell receptor beta chain came from a study of blood T cell repertoires in COVID-19. As for the study in general: From the United States, Italy and Spain came samples of acute and convalescent COVID-19. PBMCs, B-cell-depleted T cells, or T cells provided the cDNA or gDNA that made up the material.

Germline assignment: CDR1 KGHSH and CDR2 LQKENI. This CDR3 is built from 16 residues. Trimming removed 1 base at V and 7 bases at J, with 19 bases between. Authors' data handling: Using reference gene primer amplification, nucleated cell counts were estimated. Method: immunoSEQ multiplex PCR; TCRdb's copy keeps in-frame clones and lacks some. Clone size and the V and J calls come from that table; the DNA yielded D and trimming. The sample lists 180,000 or so clones, 90% occurring once. The sequence came from a man aged 50-59 years with acute or convalescent COVID-19. Input material: peripheral blood. The genes are TRBV18 and TRBJ1-1; TRBD1 is a possible D gene (5 bases). The CDR3 region has the DNA TGTGCCAGCTCACCACGGGTGGGGCTAAGCCCATTTGAAGCTTTCTTT. Protein sequence: CASSPRVGLSPFEAFF. The full variable domain, rest sourced from reference TRBV18 and TRBJ1-1, is NAGVMQNPRHLVRRRGQEARLRCSPMKGHSHVYWYRQLPEEGLKFMVYLQKENIIDESGMPKERFSAEFPKEGPSILRIQQVVRGDSAAYFCASSPRVGLSPFEAFFGQGTRLTVV.